A single T cell receptor beta chain is shown here with its context. Sequencing used immunoSEQ multiplex PCR; TCRdb keeps in-frame clones, though not all of them. The repertoire holds some 640,000 clones, with around 87% as singletons. The CDR3 consists of 16 residues. V lost 1 base and J lost 0, with 13 bases in between. Germline values: CDR1 MDHEN, CDR2 SYDVKM. The data derive from a study of shared T cell receptors in the human thymus. The sample also formed part of further work on human thymus T cells. From that second work: Healthy Finnish infants undergoing corrective surgery for congenital heart defects were the donors.

This TCR was recovered from a boy less than two years old with a congenital heart defect. The sequenced sample consisted of thymocytes. The chain is built from TRBV28 and TRBJ2-7; D perhaps matches TRBD2 (6 bases). The CDR3 nucleotides read TGTGCCAGCAGTTTATTGACGGGGAGGAGCTCCTACGAGCAGTACTTC. Translating it yields CASSLLTGRSSYEQYF. The whole variable domain, filled in from reference TRBV28 and TRBJ2-7, reads DVKVTQSSRYLVKRTGEKVFLECVQDMDHENMFWYRQDPGLGLRLIYFSYDVKMKEKGDIPEGYSVSREKKERFSLILESASTNQTSMYLCASSLLTGRSSYEQYFGPGTRLTVT.